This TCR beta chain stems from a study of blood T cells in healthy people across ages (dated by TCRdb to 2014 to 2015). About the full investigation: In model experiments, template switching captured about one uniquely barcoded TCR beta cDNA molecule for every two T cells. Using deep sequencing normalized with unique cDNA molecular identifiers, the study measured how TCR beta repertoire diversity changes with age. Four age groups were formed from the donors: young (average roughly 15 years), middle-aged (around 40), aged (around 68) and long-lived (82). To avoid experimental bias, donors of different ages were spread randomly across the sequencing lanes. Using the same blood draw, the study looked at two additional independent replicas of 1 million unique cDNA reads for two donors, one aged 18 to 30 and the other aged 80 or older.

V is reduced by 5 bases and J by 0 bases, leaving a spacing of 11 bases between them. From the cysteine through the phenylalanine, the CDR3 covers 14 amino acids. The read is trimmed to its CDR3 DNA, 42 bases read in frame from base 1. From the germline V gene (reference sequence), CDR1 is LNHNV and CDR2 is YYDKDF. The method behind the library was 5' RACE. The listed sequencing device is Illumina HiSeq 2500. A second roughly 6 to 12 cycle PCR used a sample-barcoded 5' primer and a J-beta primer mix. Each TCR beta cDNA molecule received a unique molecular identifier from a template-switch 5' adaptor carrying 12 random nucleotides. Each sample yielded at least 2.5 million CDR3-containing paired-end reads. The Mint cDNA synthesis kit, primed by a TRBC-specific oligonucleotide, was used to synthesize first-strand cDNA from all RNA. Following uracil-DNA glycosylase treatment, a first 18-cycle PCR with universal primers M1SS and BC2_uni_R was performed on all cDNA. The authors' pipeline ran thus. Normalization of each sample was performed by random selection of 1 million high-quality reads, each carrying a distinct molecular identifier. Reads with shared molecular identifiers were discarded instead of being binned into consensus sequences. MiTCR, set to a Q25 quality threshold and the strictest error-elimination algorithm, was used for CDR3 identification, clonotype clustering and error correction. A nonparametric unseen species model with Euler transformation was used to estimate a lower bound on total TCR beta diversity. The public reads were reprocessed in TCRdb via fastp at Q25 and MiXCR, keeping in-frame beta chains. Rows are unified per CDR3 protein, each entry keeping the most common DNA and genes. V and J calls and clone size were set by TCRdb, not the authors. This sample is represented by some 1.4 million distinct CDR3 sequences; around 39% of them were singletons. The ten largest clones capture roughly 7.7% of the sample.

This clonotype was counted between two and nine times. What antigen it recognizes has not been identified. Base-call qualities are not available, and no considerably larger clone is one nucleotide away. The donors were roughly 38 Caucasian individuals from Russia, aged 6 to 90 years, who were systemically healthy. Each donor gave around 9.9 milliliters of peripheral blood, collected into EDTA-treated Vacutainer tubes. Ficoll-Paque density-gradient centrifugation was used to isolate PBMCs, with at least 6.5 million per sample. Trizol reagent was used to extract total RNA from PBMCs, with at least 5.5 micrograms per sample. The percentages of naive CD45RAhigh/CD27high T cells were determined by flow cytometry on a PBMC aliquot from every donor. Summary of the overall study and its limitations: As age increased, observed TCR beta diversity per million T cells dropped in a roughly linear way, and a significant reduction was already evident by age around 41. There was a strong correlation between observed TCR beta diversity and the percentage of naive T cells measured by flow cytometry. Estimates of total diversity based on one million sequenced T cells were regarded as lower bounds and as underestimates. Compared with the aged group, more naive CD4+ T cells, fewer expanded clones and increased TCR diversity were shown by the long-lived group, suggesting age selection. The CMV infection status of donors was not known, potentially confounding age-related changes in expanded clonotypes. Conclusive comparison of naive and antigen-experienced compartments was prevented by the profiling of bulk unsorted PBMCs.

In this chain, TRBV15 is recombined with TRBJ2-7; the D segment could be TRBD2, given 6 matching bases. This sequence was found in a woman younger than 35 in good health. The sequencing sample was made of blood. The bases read TGTGCCACCAGCCTTCCGGGGGTCTCCTACGAGCAGTACTTC. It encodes CATSLPGVSYEQYF.